The 19 T cell receptor beta chains given below trace back to one sample, sequenced in a study of control samples from healthy donors and cancer patients. Clones were sequenced by immunoSEQ multiplex PCR, and TCRdb holds only the in-frame ones, with some missing. The sample holds 150,000 to 200,000 clones, around 94% seen once. What was sequenced was blood. These receptor sequences come from a woman under 30 in good health.

The genes are TRBV7-6 and TRBJ2-7; D is uncertain. The CDR3 consists of 13 residues. Per germline, CDR1 SGHVS and CDR2 FNYEAQ. V lost 5 bases and J 6 bases, leaving 14 bases between the germline ends. Written as DNA, the CDR3 is TGTGCCAGCAGCATGGGTGGTATTTTCGAGCAGTACTTC. Protein product: CASSMGGIFEQYF.

This clone turned up a few times. This sequence joins TRBV28 and TRBJ1-2, with TRBD1 as a possible D gene (6 bases). CDR1 is MDHEN, CDR2 SYDVKM, per germline. V was trimmed by 10 bases and J by 5 bases, leaving 20 bases between them. The CDR3 has 14 residues. CDR3 loop: CATRGSGAGYGYTF. The DNA of the CDR3 is TGTGCCACCAGGGGATCAGGGGCGGGGTATGGCTACACCTTC.

V and J are TRBV6-6 and TRBJ1-3, with D maybe TRBD1 (6 bases). Germline CDR1 is MNHNY and CDR2 is SVGAGI (reference sequence). CDR3 length: 15 residues. V was clipped by 5 bases and J by 0 bases, with 11 bases between them. CDR3 nucleotides: TGTGCCAGCAGTCAACAGGGCCTCTCTGGAAACACCATATATTTT. Translation: CASSQQGLSGNTIYF.

This CDR3 is CASSSRRVADTQYF. CDR3 nucleotide sequence: TGTGCCAGCAGCTCAAGGAGAGTAGCAGATACGCAGTATTTT. This rearrangement joins TRBV5-6 to TRBJ2-3, with D hard to call. CDR3 length: 14 residues. Trimming removed 3 bases from V and 4 bases from J, with 12 bases in between. The germline gives CDR1 SGHDT, CDR2 YYEEEE.

The chain combines TRBV3-1 (or the pseudogene TRBV3-2) with TRBJ2-7; either TRBD1 or TRBD2 may fit D (5 bases each). The CDR3 contains 14 residues. V lost 0 bases and J 3 bases, leaving 9 bases between the germline ends. Germline assignment: CDR1 LGHDT and CDR2 YNNKEL (reference sequence). Written as DNA, the CDR3 is TGTGCCAGCAGCCAAGATTCGAGGGGCTACGAGCAGTACTTC. Its protein is CASSQDSRGYEQYF.

The V and J genes are TRBV5-1 and TRBJ1-1; a possible D gene is TRBD1 (5 bases). The V gene lost 2 bases and the J gene lost 6 bases, with 14 bases spanning the gap. Germline lookup yields CDR1 SGHRS and CDR2 YFSETQ. The CDR3 has 14 amino acids. This CDR3 reads CASSFTGTTAEAFF. The CDR3 DNA reads TGCGCCAGCAGCTTCACGGGGACCACCGCTGAAGCTTTCTTT.

The rearrangement links TRBV3-1 (or the pseudogene TRBV3-2) to TRBJ2-3; the match to TRBD2 covers 13 bases. The CDR3 is made up of 19 amino acids. CDR1 and CDR2 (germline): LGHDT, YNNKEL (reference sequence). The V segment lost 0 bases and the J segment 5 bases; nucleotides outside the gene matches: 11. The CDR3 DNA reads TGTGCCAGCAGCCAAGAATGGAAGTGGGGACTAGCGGGATTAGATACGCAGTATTTT. Encoded protein: CASSQEWKWGLAGLDTQYF.

Here the CDR3 reads CASSDRGGEGDTQYF. In DNA, the CDR3 is TGTGCCAGCAGTGACCGGGGAGGGGAGGGAGATACGCAGTATTTT. The chain has TRBV6-1 and TRBJ2-3, with 7 bases lining up with TRBD2. CDR1 is MNHNS and CDR2 is SASEGT in the germline V gene. V lost 3 bases, J lost 5 bases, and 8 bases stayed unmatched. The CDR3 has 15 residues.

This chain links TRBV29-1 with TRBJ1-6; D not certain. Germline lookup yields CDR1 SQVTM and CDR2 ANQGSEA. The CDR3 sequence is 15 residues long. V was shortened by 6 bases and J by 0 bases, with 12 bases between the two germline ends. DNA of the CDR3: TGCAGCGTGGGTGAAGGGAGCTCCTATAATTCACCCCTCCACTTT. Translation: CSVGEGSSYNSPLHF.

The V call is TRBV5-5, the J call TRBJ2-5; 7 bases agree with TRBD1. CDR1 is SGHKS and CDR2 is YYEKEE in the germline V gene (reference sequence). The V segment lost 0 bases and the J segment 6 bases; nucleotides outside the gene matches: 8. This CDR3 region has 15 residues. As DNA, the CDR3 is TGTGCCAGCAGCTTGGAGACAGGGTTGCTGCAGACCCAGTACTTC. It translates to CASSLETGLLQTQYF.

CDR3 sequence reads: CSVEGGAEAFF. The CDR3, as DNA: TGCAGCGTTGAAGGGGGTGCTGAAGCTTTCTTT. This rearrangement joins TRBV29-1 to TRBJ1-1; D is unresolved. The CDR3 loop spans 11 amino acids. CDR1 and CDR2 (germline): SQVTM, ANQGSEA. Trimming took 1 base from V and 6 from J, leaving 6 bases between them.

This clone was detected a few times. This rearrangement joins TRBV5-1 to TRBJ1-2, with D unresolved. The CDR3 runs to 13 residues. CDR1 SGHRS and CDR2 YFSETQ come from the germline V gene. V was pared by 4 bases and J by 9 bases, with 16 bases between. The CDR3, as DNA: TGCGCCAGCAGCCCAGGACCGACCTCCCGCTACACCTTC. Its translation: CASSPGPTSRYTF. Full variable domain (remainder filled in from reference TRBV5-1 and TRBJ1-2): KAGVTQTPRYLIKTRGQQVTLSCSPISGHRSVSWYQQTPGQGLQFLFEYFSETQRNKGNFPGRFSGRQFSNSRSEMNVSTLELGDSALYLCASSPGPTSRYTFGSGTRLTVV.

This chain links TRBV9 with TRBJ2-2, with D maybe TRBD2 (5 bases). Germline lookup yields CDR1 SGDLS and CDR2 YYNGEE. This CDR3 is 16 amino acids long. V was shortened by 2 bases and J by 4 bases, with 15 bases between the two germline ends. The CDR3 protein is CASSVSSGVGTGELFF. As DNA, the CDR3 is TGTGCCAGCAGCGTTTCGTCCGGGGTAGGCACCGGGGAGCTGTTTTTT.

The J gene is TRBJ2-2, the V gene TRBV4-3; either TRBD1 or TRBD2 may fit D (5 bases each). With 4 bases removed from V and 6 bases from J, the gap between germline ends came to 18 bases. Germline V CDR1 and CDR2: LGHNA, YSLEER. CDR3 size: 16 residues. The CDR3 coding sequence is TGCGCCAGCAGCCGTCTGAGGGGCCAGAGCGCCGGGGAGCTGTTTTTT. Its protein product is CASSRLRGQSAGELFF.

This rearrangement joins TRBV15 to TRBJ1-4; D unclear. The CDR3 loop spans 13 amino acids. V dropped 1 base and J dropped 4 bases, with 4 bases sitting between them. CDR1 and CDR2 from the germline V gene are LNHNV and YYDKDF (reference sequence). The CDR3 protein is CATSRGYNEKLFF. The CDR3 nucleotides read TGTGCCACCAGCAGAGGGTATAATGAAAAACTGTTTTTT.

The V call is TRBV2, the J call TRBJ2-7; 8 bases are a match to TRBD2. The CDR3 consists of 12 residues. The ends lost 8 bases at V and 10 bases at J; junction bases unmatched: 10. CDR1 and CDR2 from the germline V gene are SNHLY and FYNNEI. CDR3 sequence: CASLAGGLKQYF. The CDR3 bases are TGTGCCAGCTTGGCGGGGGGCCTAAAACAGTACTTC.

This chain uses TRBV5-5 with TRBJ1-6, with 8 positions matching TRBD1. The CDR3 consists of 16 residues. Germline V gene sequence: CDR1 SGHKS, CDR2 YYEKEE (reference sequence). Trimming removed 0 bases from V and 3 bases from J; junction bases left unmatched: 2. CDR3 amino acids: CASSLGTGNYNSPLHF. The CDR3 DNA sequence: TGTGCCAGCAGCTTGGGGACAGGGAACTATAATTCACCCCTCCACTTT.

The chain uses TRBV21-1 and TRBJ1-5; the table's TRBD1 call for D was not verified on the DNA. TRBV21-1 is a listed pseudogene. The CDR3 sequence is 18 residues long. The CDR3 DNA sequence: TGTGCCAGCAGCAAAGAATCCGGGACACACTATAGCAATCAGCCCCAGCATTTT. This gives the protein CASSKESGTHYSNQPQHF.

This clone occurred a few times. The CDR3 region is CASSVGQGALAKNIQYF. The CDR3 nucleotides are TGTGCCAGCAGCGTCGGACAGGGGGCTTTAGCCAAAAACATTCAGTACTTC. The chain carries TRBV5-8 and TRBJ2-4; 11 nucleotides align to TRBD1. The length of the CDR3 is 17 residues. CDR1 is SGHTS and CDR2 is YDEGEE in the germline V gene. The trim removed 4 bases at V and 0 bases at J, leaving 6 bases unmatched.